This T cell receptor beta chain was sequenced during a study of cytomegalovirus exposure and HLA in healthy donors. On this clone: Its specificity is not known.

Study outcomes and limitations: A classifier reportedly called cytomegalovirus status with high sensitivity and specificity.

Use of 60 Vbeta and 13 Jbeta primers characterized the PCR. TCRdb keeps only in-frame clones here, not all; method: immunoSEQ multiplex PCR. The table lists 90,000 to 150,000 clones, roughly 65% of them singletons. The CDR3 is 18 residues long. V dropped 3 bases and J dropped 4; count of bases not matched to a gene: 16. Germline CDR1 reads KGHSH; CDR2 reads LQKENI. V is TRBV18 and J is TRBJ2-7; 9 bases are a match to TRBD2. Sequencing was performed on PBMCs. The clonotype comes from a man aged 40-55 years in good health and CMV-seropositive. The CDR3 bases are TGTGCCAGCTCACCCAATTTACTAGCGGGCGGCAGTGGGTACGAGCAGTACTTC. It codes for CASSPNLLAGGSGYEQYF.